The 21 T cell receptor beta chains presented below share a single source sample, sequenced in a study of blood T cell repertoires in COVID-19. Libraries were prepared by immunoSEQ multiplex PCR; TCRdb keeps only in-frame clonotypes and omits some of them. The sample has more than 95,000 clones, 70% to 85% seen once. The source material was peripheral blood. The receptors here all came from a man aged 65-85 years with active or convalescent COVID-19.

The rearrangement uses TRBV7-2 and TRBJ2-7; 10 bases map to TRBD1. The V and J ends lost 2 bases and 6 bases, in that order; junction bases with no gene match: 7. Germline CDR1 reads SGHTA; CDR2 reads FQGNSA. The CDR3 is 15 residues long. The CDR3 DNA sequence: TGTGCCAGCAGCTTAACCGGGACAGGGGCGGGCGAGCAGTACTTC. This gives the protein CASSLTGTGAGEQYF.

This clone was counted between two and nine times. The CDR3 DNA reads as TGTGCCAGCAGCCACGACAGGGAGAATGAAAAACTGTTTTTT. Translation: CASSHDRENEKLFF. The chain has TRBV11-3 and TRBJ1-4, with TRBD1 identical over 7 bases. The CDR3 is 14 amino acids. The V gene end was trimmed by 5 bases and the J gene end by 5 bases; junction bases not matched to a gene: 5. Germline loops: CDR1 SGHNT, CDR2 YENEEA.

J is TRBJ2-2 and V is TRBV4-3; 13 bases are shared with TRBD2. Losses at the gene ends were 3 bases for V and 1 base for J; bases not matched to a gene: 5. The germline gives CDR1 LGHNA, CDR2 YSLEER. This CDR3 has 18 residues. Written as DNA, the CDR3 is TGCGCCAGCAGCCAGAACCGACTAGCGGGAGGGAACACCGGGGAGCTGTTTTTT. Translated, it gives CASSQNRLAGGNTGELFF.

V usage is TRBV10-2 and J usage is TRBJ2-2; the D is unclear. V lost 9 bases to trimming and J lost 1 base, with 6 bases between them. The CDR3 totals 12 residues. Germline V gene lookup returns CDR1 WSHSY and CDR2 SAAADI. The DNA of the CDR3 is TGCGCCAGTGGCCGGAACACCGGGGAGCTGTTTTTT. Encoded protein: CASGRNTGELFF.

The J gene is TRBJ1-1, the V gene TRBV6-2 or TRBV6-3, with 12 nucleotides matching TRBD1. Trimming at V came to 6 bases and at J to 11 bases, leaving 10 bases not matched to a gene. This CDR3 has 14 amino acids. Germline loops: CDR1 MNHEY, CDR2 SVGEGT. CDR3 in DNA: TGTGCCAGCAGCTCCGGGACAGGGGGCATGTTGGCTTTCTTT. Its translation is CASSSGTGGMLAFF.

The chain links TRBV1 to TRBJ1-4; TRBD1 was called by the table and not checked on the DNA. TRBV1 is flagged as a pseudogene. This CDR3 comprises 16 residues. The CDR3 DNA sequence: TGCACCAGCACCCAACGGACAGAGGCAACTAATGAAAAACTGTTTTTT. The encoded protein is CTSTQRTEATNEKLFF.

In DNA, the CDR3 is TGTGCCAGCAGAGGAGGGACTAGCGGGTCCTACGAGCAGTACTTC. Protein sequence: CASRGGTSGSYEQYF. The V and J genes are TRBV2 and TRBJ2-7; 12 bases line up with TRBD2. V trimming: 6 bases; J trimming: 1 base; junction bases outside the gene matches: 4. The CDR3 consists of 15 residues. The germline CDR1 and CDR2 sequences are SNHLY and FYNNEI.

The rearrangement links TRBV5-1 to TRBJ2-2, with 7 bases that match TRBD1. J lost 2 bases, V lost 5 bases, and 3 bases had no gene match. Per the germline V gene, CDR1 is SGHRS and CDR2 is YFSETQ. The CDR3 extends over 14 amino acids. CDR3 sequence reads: CASRRQGNTGELFF. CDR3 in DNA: TGCGCCAGCAGACGACAGGGTAACACCGGGGAGCTGTTTTTT.

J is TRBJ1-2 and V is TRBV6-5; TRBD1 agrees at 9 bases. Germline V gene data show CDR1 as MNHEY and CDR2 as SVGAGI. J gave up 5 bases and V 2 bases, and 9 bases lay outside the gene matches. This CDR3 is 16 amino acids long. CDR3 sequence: CASSYQGQGQLYGYTF. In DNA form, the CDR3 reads TGTGCCAGCAGTTACCAGGGACAGGGCCAATTGTATGGCTACACCTTC.

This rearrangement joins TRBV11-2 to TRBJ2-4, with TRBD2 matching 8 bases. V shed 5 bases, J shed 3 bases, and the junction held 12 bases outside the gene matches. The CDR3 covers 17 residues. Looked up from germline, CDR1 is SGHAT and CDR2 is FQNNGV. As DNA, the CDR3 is TGTGCCAGCAGCCTACCGGACGGGGGGGCCGGCAAAAACATTCAGTACTTC. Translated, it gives CASSLPDGGAGKNIQYF.

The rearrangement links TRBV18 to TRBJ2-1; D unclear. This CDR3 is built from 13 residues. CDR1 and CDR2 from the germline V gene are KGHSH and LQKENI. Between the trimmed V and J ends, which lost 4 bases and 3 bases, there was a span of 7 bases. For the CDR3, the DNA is TGTGCCAGCTCACTAACTATCTACAATGAGCAGTTCTTC. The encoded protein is CASSLTIYNEQFF.

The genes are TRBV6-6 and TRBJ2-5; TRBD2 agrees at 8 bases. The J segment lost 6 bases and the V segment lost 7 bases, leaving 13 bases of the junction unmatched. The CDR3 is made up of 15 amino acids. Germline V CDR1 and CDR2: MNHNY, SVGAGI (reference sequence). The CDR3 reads CASIETGTSFKTQYF. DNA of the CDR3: TGTGCCAGCATAGAAACCGGGACTAGTTTCAAGACCCAGTACTTC.

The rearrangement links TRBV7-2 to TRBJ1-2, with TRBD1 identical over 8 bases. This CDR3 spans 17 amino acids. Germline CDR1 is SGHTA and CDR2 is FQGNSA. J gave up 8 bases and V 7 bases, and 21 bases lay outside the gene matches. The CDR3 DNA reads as TGTGCCAGCACCCTAGCCACCGGGACAGGTTCTCGGGGGGGCTACACCTTC. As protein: CASTLATGTGSRGGYTF.

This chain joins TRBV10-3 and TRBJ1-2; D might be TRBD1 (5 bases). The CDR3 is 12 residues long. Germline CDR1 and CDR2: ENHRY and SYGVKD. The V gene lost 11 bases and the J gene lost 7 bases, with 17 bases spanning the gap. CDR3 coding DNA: TGTGCCGTCATGGGGGGGTCACCTGGCTACACCTTC. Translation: CAVMGGSPGYTF.

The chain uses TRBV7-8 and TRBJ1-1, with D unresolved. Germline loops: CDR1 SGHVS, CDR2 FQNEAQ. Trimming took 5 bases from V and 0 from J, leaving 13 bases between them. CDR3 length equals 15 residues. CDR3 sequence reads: CASSPRTIMNTEAFF. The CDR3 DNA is TGTGCCAGCAGCCCCCGTACAATTATGAACACTGAAGCTTTCTTT.

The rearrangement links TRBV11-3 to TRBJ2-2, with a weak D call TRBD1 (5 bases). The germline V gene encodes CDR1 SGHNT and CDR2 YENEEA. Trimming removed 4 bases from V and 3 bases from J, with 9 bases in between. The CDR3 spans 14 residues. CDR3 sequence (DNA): TGTGCCAGCAGCTGGACACAGTACACCGGGGAGCTGTTTTTT. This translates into CASSWTQYTGELFF.

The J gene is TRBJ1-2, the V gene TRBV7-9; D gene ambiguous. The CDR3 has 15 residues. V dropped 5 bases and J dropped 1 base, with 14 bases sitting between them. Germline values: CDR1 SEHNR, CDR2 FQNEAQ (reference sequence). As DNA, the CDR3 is TGTGCCAGCAGCCCCGTTTCAGGCTATAACTATGGCTACACCTTC. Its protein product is CASSPVSGYNYGYTF.

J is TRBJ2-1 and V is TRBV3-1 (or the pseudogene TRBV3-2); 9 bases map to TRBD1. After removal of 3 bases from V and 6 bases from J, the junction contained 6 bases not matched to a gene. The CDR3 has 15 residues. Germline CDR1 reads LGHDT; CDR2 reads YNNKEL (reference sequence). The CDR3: CASSHPGQGGNEQFF. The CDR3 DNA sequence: TGTGCCAGCAGCCACCCGGGACAGGGCGGCAATGAGCAGTTCTTC.

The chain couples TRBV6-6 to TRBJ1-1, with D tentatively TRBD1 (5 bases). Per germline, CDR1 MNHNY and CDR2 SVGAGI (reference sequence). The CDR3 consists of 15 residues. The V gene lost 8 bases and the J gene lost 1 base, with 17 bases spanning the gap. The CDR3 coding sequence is TGTGCCAGCGGCACTCCGTCCGGGGGGAACACTGAAGCTTTCTTT. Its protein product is CASGTPSGGNTEAFF.

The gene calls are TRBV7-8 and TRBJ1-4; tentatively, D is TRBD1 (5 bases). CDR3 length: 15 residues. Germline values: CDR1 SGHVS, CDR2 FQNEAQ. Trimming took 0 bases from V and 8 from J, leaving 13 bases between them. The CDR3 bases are TGTGCCAGCAGCTTAGCGCCTGGGGGAGGCGAAAAACTGTTTTTT. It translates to CASSLAPGGGEKLFF.

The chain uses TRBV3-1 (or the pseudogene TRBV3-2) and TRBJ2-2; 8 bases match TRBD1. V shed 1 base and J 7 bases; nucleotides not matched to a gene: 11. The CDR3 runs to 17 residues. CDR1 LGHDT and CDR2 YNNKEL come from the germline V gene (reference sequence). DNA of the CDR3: TGTGCCAGCAGCCAAGGTCCGAGACAGGGGTTTAGCGGGGAGCTGTTTTTT. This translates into CASSQGPRQGFSGELFF.